A single T cell receptor (beta chain) is shown here with its context. One Seattle source followed patients from active infection through their disease course. This sample was taken from a study of blood T cell repertoires in COVID-19. Study information: Specimens from acute and convalescent COVID-19 originated in the United States, Italy and Spain. In each case, the material was cDNA or gDNA derived from T cells, B-cell-depleted T cells, or PBMCs.

Original data processing: Scientists estimated how many nucleated cells there were by amplifying reference gene primers. The data were produced by immunoSEQ multiplex PCR, yet TCRdb's version contains in-frame clones alone and is incomplete. V and J calls plus clone size are reproduced from that table; the DNA served to infer D and trimming. This table has 130,000 or so clones, roughly three quarters appearing once. Germline loops: CDR1 SGHNT, CDR2 YENEEA. Trimming removed 1 base at V and 1 base at J, with 9 bases between. This CDR3 spans 15 amino acids. J is TRBJ2-3 and V is TRBV11-3; D perhaps matches TRBD2 (6 bases). The sequencing sample was made of peripheral blood. The receptor was derived from a woman aged 70 to 79 with COVID-19, enrolled during active disease. The CDR3 sequence is CASSLGASGTDTQYF. The CDR3 DNA sequence: TGTGCCAGCAGCTTAGGGGCTAGCGGCACAGATACGCAGTATTTT.